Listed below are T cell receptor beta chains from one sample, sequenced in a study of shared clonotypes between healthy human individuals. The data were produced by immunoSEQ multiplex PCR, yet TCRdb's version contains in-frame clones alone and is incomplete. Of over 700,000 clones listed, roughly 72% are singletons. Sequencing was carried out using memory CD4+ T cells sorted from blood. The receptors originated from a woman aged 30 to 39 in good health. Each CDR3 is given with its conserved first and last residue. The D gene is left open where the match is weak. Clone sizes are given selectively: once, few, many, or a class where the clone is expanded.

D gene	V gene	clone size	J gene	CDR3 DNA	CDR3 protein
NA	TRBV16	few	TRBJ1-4	TGTGCCAGCAGCCAAACGAACAGATTTAATGAAAAACTGTTTTTT	CASSQTNRFNEKLFF
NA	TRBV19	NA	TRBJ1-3	TGTGCCAGTAGTATCGGGAAGAACTCTGGAAACACCATATATTTT	CASSIGKNSGNTIYF
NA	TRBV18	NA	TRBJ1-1	TGTGCCAGCTCACCAGACATGAACACTGAAGCTTTCTTT	CASSPDMNTEAFF
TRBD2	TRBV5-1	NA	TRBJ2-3	TGCGCCAGCAGCGGACTAGCGGGAGAGATAGATACGCAGTATTTT	CASSGLAGEIDTQYF
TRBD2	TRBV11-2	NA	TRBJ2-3	TGTGCCAGCAGCTTGGTCGCGGGACTAGCAGGGGATACGCAGTATTTT	CASSLVAGLAGDTQYF
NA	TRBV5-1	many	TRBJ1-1	TGCGCCAGCAGCTTGGGACTCGGGCCGCTGAACACTGAAGCTTTCTTT	CASSLGLGPLNTEAFF
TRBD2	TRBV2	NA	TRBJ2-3	TGTGCCAGCAGACTAGCGGAGGGGGAAGATACGCAGTATTTT	CASRLAEGEDTQYF
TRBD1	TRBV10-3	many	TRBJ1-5	TGTGCCATCAGTGACGCAACAGGGGGCAACAATCAGCCCCAGCATTTT	CAISDATGGNNQPQHF
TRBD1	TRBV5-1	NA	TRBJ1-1	TGCGCCAGCAGCTTAAGCACAGGGGGAATAGCTGAAGCTTTCTTT	CASSLSTGGIAEAFF
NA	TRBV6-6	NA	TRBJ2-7	TGTGCCAGCAGTTTCCGGGAGACCTACGAGCAGTACTTC	CASSFRETYEQYF
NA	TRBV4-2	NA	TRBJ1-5	TGTGCCAGCAGCCTTGACGGGACGAGCAATCAGCCCCAGCATTTT	CASSLDGTSNQPQHF
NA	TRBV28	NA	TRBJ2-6	TGTGCCAGCAGCCCCGCCAAACCTGGGGCCAACGTCCTGACTTTC	CASSPAKPGANVLTF
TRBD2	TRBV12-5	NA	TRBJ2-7	TGTGCTAGTGGTTTGGTGTTTAGCGGGACTCACGAGCAGTACTTC	CASGLVFSGTHEQYF
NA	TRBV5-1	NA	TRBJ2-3	TGCGCCAGCAGCTTGTTCGGCCAGGGTAAGGATACGCAGTATTTT	CASSLFGQGKDTQYF
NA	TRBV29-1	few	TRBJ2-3	TGCAGCGTTACTATAGCGACCACAGATACGCAGTATTTT	CSVTIATTDTQYF
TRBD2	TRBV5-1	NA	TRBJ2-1	TGCGCCAGCAGCTCGGGACTAGCGGTCTTATACAATGAGCAGTTCTTC	CASSSGLAVLYNEQFF
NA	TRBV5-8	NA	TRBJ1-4	TGTGCCAGCAGCTTACTCTTAGGAGGAGAGGGTGAAAAACTGTTTTTT	CASSLLLGGEGEKLFF
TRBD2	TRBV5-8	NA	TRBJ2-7	TGTGCCAGCAGACCGGGACTAGTCGCCCCCGAGCAGTACTTC	CASRPGLVAPEQYF
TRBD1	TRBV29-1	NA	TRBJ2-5	TGCAGCATCCGGACAGGGCAAGAGACCCAGTACTTC	CSIRTGQETQYF
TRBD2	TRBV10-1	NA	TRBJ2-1	TGCGCCAGCAGTGTACAGCGGGGCCCCCATGAGCAGTTCTTC	CASSVQRGPHEQFF
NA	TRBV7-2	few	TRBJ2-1	TGTGCCAGCAGCTCGGGACCCACCAATGAGCAGTTCTTC	CASSSGPTNEQFF
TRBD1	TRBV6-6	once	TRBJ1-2	TGTGCCAGCGGGCTTGGCGAACAGGGGTGGTATGGCTACACCTTC	CASGLGEQGWYGYTF
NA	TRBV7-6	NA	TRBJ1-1	TGTGCCAGCAGCGTACAGGGAGACACTGAAGCTTTCTTT	CASSVQGDTEAFF
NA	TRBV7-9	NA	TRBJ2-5	TGTGCCAGCAGCGCAAGCGGCGGGAAAGAGACCCAGTACTTC	CASSASGGKETQYF
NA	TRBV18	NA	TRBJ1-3	TGTGCCAGCTCACCTACCCGGGAGTCTGGAAACACCATATATTTT	CASSPTRESGNTIYF
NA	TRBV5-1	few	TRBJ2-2	TGCGCCAGCAGCTTCGAGGGAAACGGGGAGCTGTTTTTT	CASSFEGNGELFF
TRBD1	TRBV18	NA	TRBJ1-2	TGTGCCAGCTCACCAGTCACCGGGACAGGGGGCCGTACTAACTATGGCTACACCTTC	CASSPVTGTGGRTNYGYTF
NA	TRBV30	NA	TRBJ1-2	TGTGCCTGGAGTGGAAGCTATGGCTACACCTTC	CAWSGSYGYTF
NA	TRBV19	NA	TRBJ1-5	TGTGCCAGTAAGGGGGGGGGTACTCAGCCCCAGCATTTT	CASKGGGTQPQHF